The clone carrying this T cell receptor beta chain was recorded at least ten times. The data derive from a study of CD8 T cells in ankylosing spondylitis. TCRdb passed the 5' RACE reads through MiXCR, listing each CDR3 protein once. The repertoire holds some 200,000 distinct CDR3 sequences, with around 13% as singletons. The CDR3 spans 14 residues. V gave up 3 bases and J gave up 2 bases; unmatched junction bases: 3. The J gene is TRBJ1-2, the V gene TRBV12-3 or TRBV12-4, with TRBD1 matching 7 bases. This TCR was recovered from a male donor with ankylosing spondylitis or in good health (not recorded which). Sequencing was done on a sample of blood, either unsorted or a sorted T cell fraction (not recorded which). The CDR3: CASSLDRFNYGYTF. The CDR3 DNA sequence: TGTGCCAGCAGTTTGGACAGGTTCAACTATGGCTACACCTTC.